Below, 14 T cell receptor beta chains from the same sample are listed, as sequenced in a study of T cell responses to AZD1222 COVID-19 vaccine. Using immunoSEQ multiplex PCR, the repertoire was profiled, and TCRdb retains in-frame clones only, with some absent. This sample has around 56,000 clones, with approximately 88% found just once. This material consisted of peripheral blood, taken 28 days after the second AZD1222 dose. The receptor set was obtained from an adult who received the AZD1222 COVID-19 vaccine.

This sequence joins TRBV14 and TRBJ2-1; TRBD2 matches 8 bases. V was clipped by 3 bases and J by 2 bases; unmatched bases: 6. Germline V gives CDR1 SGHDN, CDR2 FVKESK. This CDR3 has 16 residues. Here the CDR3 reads CASSHTAGVAYNEQFF. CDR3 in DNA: TGTGCCAGCAGCCATACAGCGGGAGTGGCCTACAATGAGCAGTTCTTC. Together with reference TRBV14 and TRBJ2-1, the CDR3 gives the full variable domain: EAGVTQFPSHSVIEKGQTVTLRCDPISGHDNLYWYRRVMGKEIKFLLHFVKESKQDESGMPNNRFLAERTGGTYSTLKVQPAELEDSGVYFCASSHTAGVAYNEQFFGPGTRLTVL.

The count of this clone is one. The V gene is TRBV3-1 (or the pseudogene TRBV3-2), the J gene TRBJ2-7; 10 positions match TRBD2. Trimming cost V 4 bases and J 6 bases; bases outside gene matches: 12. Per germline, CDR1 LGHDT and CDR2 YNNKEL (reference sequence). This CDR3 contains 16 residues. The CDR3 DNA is TGTGCCAGCAGCCCGCGCGGCCTAGCGGGAGTTGGCGAGCAGTACTTC. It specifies CASSPRGLAGVGEQYF.

CDR3 residues: CASSLSGRPSYNEQFF. CDR3 DNA sequence: TGTGCCAGCAGCTTGAGCGGGAGGCCCTCCTACAATGAGCAGTTCTTC. This chain joins TRBV11-3 and TRBJ2-1; TRBD2 matches 9 bases. This CDR3 is built from 16 residues. Germline-derived CDR1 and CDR2 are SGHNT and YENEEA. Trimming took 3 bases from V and 0 from J; bases not matched to a gene: 3.

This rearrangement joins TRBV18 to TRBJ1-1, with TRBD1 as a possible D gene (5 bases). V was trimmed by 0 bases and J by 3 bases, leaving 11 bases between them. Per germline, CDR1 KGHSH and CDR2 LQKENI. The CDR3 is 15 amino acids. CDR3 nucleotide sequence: TGTGCCAGCTCACCACCCCAGGGAGGGTACACTGAAGCTTTCTTT. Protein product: CASSPPQGGYTEAFF.

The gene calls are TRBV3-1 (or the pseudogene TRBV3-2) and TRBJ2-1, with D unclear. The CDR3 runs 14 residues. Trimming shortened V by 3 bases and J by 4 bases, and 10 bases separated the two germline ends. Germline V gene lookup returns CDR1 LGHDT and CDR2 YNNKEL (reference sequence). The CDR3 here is CASSHLRQYNEQFF. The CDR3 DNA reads TGTGCCAGCAGCCACCTAAGGCAGTACAATGAGCAGTTCTTC.

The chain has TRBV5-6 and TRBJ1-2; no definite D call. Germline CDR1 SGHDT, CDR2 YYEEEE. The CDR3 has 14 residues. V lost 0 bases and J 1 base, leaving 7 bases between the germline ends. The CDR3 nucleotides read TGTGCCAGCAGCTTGGAAGCCAGTAACTATGGCTACACCTTC. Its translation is CASSLEASNYGYTF.

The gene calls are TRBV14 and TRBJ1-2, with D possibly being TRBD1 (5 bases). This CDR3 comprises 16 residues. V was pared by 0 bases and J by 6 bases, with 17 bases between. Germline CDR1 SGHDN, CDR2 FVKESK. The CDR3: CASSQDSGGGRDGYTF. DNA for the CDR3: TGTGCCAGCAGCCAAGATAGTGGGGGAGGTAGGGATGGCTACACCTTC.

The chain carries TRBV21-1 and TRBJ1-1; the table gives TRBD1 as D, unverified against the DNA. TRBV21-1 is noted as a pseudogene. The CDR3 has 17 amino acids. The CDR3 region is CASSPAVGTGDPTEAFF. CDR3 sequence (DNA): TGTGCCAGCAGCCCCGCGGTCGGGACAGGGGACCCCACTGAAGCTTTCTTT.

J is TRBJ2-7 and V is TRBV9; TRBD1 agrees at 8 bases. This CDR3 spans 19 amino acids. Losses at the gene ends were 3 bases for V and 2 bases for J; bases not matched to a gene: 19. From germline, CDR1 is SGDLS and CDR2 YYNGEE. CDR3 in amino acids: CASSAILTDRVGKAYEQYF. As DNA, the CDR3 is TGTGCCAGCAGCGCCATACTAACGGACAGGGTGGGAAAAGCCTACGAGCAGTACTTC.

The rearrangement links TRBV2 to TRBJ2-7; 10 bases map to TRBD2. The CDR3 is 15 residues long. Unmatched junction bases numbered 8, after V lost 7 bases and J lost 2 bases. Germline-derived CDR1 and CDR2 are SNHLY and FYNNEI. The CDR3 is CASTTPGLAPYEQYF. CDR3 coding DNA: TGTGCCAGCACCACCCCGGGACTAGCGCCCTACGAGCAGTACTTC. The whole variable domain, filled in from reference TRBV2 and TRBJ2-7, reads EPEVTQTPSHQVTQMGQEVILRCVPISNHLYFYWYRQILGQKVEFLVSFYNNEISEKSEIFDDQFSVERPDGSNFTLKIRSTKLEDSAMYFCASTTPGLAPYEQYFGPGTRLTVT.

The CDR3 is CASSKRKTHPYNEQFF. The CDR3 coding sequence is TGTGCCAGCAGCAAGAGGAAGACCCACCCCTACAATGAGCAGTTCTTC. The V and J genes are TRBV21-1 and TRBJ2-1; the DNA was not compared with TRBD2, the D call given in the table. TRBV21-1 is listed as a pseudogene. This CDR3 comprises 16 residues.

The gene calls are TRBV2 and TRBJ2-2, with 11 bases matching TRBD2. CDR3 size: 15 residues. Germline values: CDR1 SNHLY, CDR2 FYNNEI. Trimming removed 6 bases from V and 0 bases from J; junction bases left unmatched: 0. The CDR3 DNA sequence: TGTGCCAGCAGACTAGCGGGAGCGAACACCGGGGAGCTGTTTTTT. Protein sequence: CASRLAGANTGELFF.

This chain's CDR3 is CASSQHRFGTEAFF. CDR3 DNA sequence: TGTGCCAGCAGCCAACACAGGTTCGGAACTGAAGCTTTCTTT. V gene TRBV14 combines with J gene TRBJ1-1; tentative D call: TRBD1 (5 bases). CDR1 is SGHDN and CDR2 is FVKESK in the germline V gene. V dropped 2 bases and J dropped 5 bases, with 12 bases sitting between them. This CDR3 comprises 14 residues.

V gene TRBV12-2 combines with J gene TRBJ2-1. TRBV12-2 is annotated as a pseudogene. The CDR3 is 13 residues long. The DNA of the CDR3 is TGTGCAAGTCGCACCTTGGGGTACAATGAGCAGTTCTTC. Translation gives CASRTLGYNEQFF.